This T cell receptor beta chain was sequenced in a study of shared clonotypes between healthy human individuals. This CDR3 is built from 15 residues. The V and J ends lost 1 base and 4 bases respectively, with 11 bases between them. Germline V lookup: CDR1 SGHTA, CDR2 FQGNSA. Clones were read by immunoSEQ multiplex PCR, and TCRdb kept only the in-frame ones, dropping some. The repertoire includes hundreds of thousands of clones, roughly 72% of them detected once, and 1.5% to 2% sits in the top ten. This chain links TRBV7-2 with TRBJ1-5, with D maybe TRBD1 (6 bases). This clonotype was sampled from a woman in her thirties in good health. Sequences were obtained from memory CD4+ T cells sorted from blood. The subset is: CD45RA-negative fraction. The CDR3 DNA follows: TGTGCCAGCAGCTTAGTCGCAGGGGAGAATCAGCCCCAGCATTTT. It codes for CASSLVAGENQPQHF.